Each of the 22 T cell receptor beta chains below was sequenced from the same sample in a study of blood T cell repertoires in COVID-19. This table comes from immunoSEQ multiplex PCR, and its TCRdb copy is limited to in-frame clones, with some not included. The table records roughly 69,000 clones, about 76% of them present only once. The sequencing sample was made of peripheral blood. Source of these receptors: a human donor in a cohort sampled during active COVID-19.

CDR3 sequence: CASSQDWTGVTYEQYF. The CDR3 nucleotides read TGTGCCAGCAGCCAAGACTGGACAGGGGTTACCTACGAGCAGTACTTC. The chain recombines TRBV4-2 with TRBJ2-7; 9 bases line up with TRBD1. This CDR3 is 16 amino acids long. The trim removed 0 bases at V and 2 bases at J, leaving 5 bases unmatched. The germline V gene has CDR1 LGHNA and CDR2 YNFKEQ.

This chain connects TRBV6-2 or TRBV6-3 to TRBJ2-2, with D unresolved. Germline CDR1 MNHEY, CDR2 SVGEGT. V was trimmed by 4 bases and J by 3 bases, leaving 6 bases between them. The CDR3 is 13 residues long. The CDR3 DNA reads as TGTGCCAGCAGTTCCCACTACACCGGGGAGCTGTTTTTT. It translates to CASSSHYTGELFF.

The V call is TRBV21-1, the J call TRBJ1-2; the listed D gene, TRBD1, was not tested against the DNA. TRBV21-1 is a pseudogene locus. The CDR3 covers 15 residues. The CDR3 coding sequence is TGTGCCAGCAGCCCGGACAGGGCGTCGGGAAAGGTCTACACCTTC. Encoded protein: CASSPDRASGKVYTF.

CDR3 sequence reads: CASSDSIGRAFF. The CDR3 nucleotides are TGTGCCAGCAGTGACTCTATCGGTCGGGCTTTCTTT. This chain uses TRBV6-4 with TRBJ1-1; D remains ambiguous. Trimming took 0 bases from V and 11 from J, leaving 10 bases between them. The CDR3 is made up of 12 amino acids. Germline V lookup: CDR1 MRHNA, CDR2 SNTAGT.

This chain joins TRBV6-1 and TRBJ2-5; the match to TRBD2 covers 9 bases. The germline CDR1 and CDR2 sequences are MNHNS and SASEGT. The CDR3 spans 16 residues. The V and J ends lost 2 bases and 6 bases, in that order; junction bases with no gene match: 10. The CDR3 is CASSERLRGGPKTQYF. CDR3 bases: TGTGCCAGCAGTGAAAGGCTGCGGGGGGGCCCGAAGACCCAGTACTTC.

V and J are TRBV21-1 and TRBJ2-5; the table assigns TRBD2, which was not confirmed against the DNA. TRBV21-1 counts as a pseudogene. The CDR3 extends over 17 amino acids. This CDR3 reads CASSKETSGDAQETQYF. Here the CDR3 DNA reads TGTGCCAGCAGCAAAGAGACTAGCGGGGACGCTCAAGAGACCCAGTACTTC.

This chain joins TRBV5-4 and TRBJ2-7, with D possibly matching TRBD2 (7 bases). CDR1 SGHNT and CDR2 YYREEE come from the germline V gene (reference sequence). This CDR3 spans 14 amino acids. Trimming cost V 3 bases and J 2 bases, with 12 bases left between them. CDR3 sequence (DNA): TGTGCCAGCAGCTCCGGCGGGGGCCCCTACGAGCAGTACTTC. This encodes CASSSGGGPYEQYF.

The J gene is TRBJ2-1, the V gene TRBV28; 8 bases match TRBD2. The CDR3 consists of 11 residues. CDR1 MDHEN and CDR2 SYDVKM come from the germline V gene. V shed 7 bases, J shed 8 bases, and the junction held 1 base outside the gene matches. The CDR3 DNA reads TGTGCCAGCACGGGGGGGTATGAGCAGTTCTTC. Amino acid sequence: CASTGGYEQFF.

V gene TRBV7-8 combines with J gene TRBJ1-3, with TRBD1 as a possible D gene (5 bases). Germline V CDR1 and CDR2: SGHVS, FQNEAQ. The CDR3 has 14 residues. V was pared by 5 bases and J by 4 bases, with 12 bases between. CDR3: CASSQDMRGNTIYF. Here the CDR3 DNA reads TGTGCCAGCAGCCAGGACATGAGGGGAAACACCATATATTTT.

J is TRBJ2-3 and V is TRBV28; TRBD2 matches 14 bases. The CDR3 length is 16 residues. The ends lost 10 bases at V and 4 bases at J; junction bases unmatched: 10. Germline lookup yields CDR1 MDHEN and CDR2 SYDVKM. CDR3 DNA: TGTGCCACAGCGACCCCGGGACTAGCGGGGGCAGATACGCAGTATTTT. Protein: CATATPGLAGADTQYF.

The gene calls are TRBV6-6 and TRBJ2-3, with 10 bases that match TRBD1. Germline V gives CDR1 MNHNY, CDR2 SVGAGI (reference sequence). V dropped 0 bases and J dropped 4; count of bases not matched to a gene: 4. This CDR3 is 16 amino acids long. The CDR3 DNA sequence: TGTGCCAGCAGTTACTCGGGACAGGGGTCCCCAGATACGCAGTATTTT. Encoded protein: CASSYSGQGSPDTQYF.

J is TRBJ1-4 and V is TRBV5-4, with a tentative D call TRBD1 (6 bases). The V end was cut by 4 bases, the J end by 6 bases, with 19 bases between. The germline V gene encodes CDR1 SGHNT and CDR2 YYREEE (reference sequence). The length of the CDR3 is 16 residues. The CDR3 nucleotides are TGTGCCAGCAGCCTAGCGGCACAGGGCCCGGATGAAAAACTGTTTTTT. Encoded protein: CASSLAAQGPDEKLFF.

The chain recombines TRBV9 with TRBJ1-2, with 9 bases that match TRBD1. This CDR3 is 16 amino acids long. Germline lookup yields CDR1 SGDLS and CDR2 YYNGEE. The V gene end was trimmed by 3 bases and the J gene end by 2 bases; junction bases not matched to a gene: 8. The CDR3, as DNA: TGTGCCAGCAGCGGCCTGGGACAGGGCGGAAACTATGGCTACACCTTC. Translating it yields CASSGLGQGGNYGYTF.

The chain recombines TRBV19 with TRBJ1-2, with 7 bases fitting TRBD1. The germline gives CDR1 LNHDA, CDR2 SQIVND (reference sequence). The CDR3 loop spans 14 amino acids. With 4 bases clipped from V and 4 bases from J, the junction kept 6 bases outside the gene matches. CDR3 nucleotides: TGTGCCAGTAGTACCGGGACAGCCTCCTATGGCTACACCTTC. Amino acids: CASSTGTASYGYTF.

The CDR3 nucleotides are TGTGCCAGCAGCCCTCCCGGACAGCGCTATTCACCCCTCCACTTT. It specifies CASSPPGQRYSPLHF. The rearrangement links TRBV6-2 or TRBV6-3 to TRBJ1-6; D possibly corresponds to TRBD1 (6 bases). The CDR3 spans 15 residues. The V gene's germline CDR1 is MNHEY and CDR2 SVGEGT. Trimming left V 6 bases short and J 8 bases short, with 17 bases between.

This clone was seen a few times. The V gene is TRBV7-2, the J gene TRBJ2-7; TRBD2 might be the D (5 bases). CDR3 length equals 15 residues. Between the trimmed V and J ends, which lost 5 bases and 3 bases, there was a span of 17 bases. Germline loops: CDR1 SGHTA, CDR2 FQGNSA. The CDR3, as DNA: TGTGCCAGCAGCCCGGGGTTCAGTCGGCACTACGAGCAGTACTTC. It yields the protein CASSPGFSRHYEQYF.

The CDR3 bases are TGTGCCAGCAGCGCCTCCCCGGTAGCGGCCTCCCGGGAGACCCAGTACTTC. Its translation is CASSASPVAASRETQYF. The rearrangement joins TRBV3-1 (or the pseudogene TRBV3-2) to TRBJ2-5; tentative D call: TRBD2 (6 bases). CDR3 size: 17 residues. Germline lookup yields CDR1 LGHDT and CDR2 YNNKEL (reference sequence). Between the trimmed V and J ends, which lost 5 bases and 5 bases, there was a span of 24 bases.

The rearrangement joins TRBV4-3 to TRBJ2-5, with 8 bases lining up with TRBD2. The CDR3 consists of 16 residues. Germline CDR1 and CDR2: LGHNA and YSLEER. V shed 3 bases and J 3 bases; nucleotides not matched to a gene: 9. The CDR3 loop reads CASSQATGTRKETQYF. The CDR3 DNA is TGCGCCAGCAGCCAGGCTACCGGGACTAGAAAAGAGACCCAGTACTTC.

The chain uses TRBV9 and TRBJ2-3, with D tentatively TRBD2 (6 bases). Germline CDR1 is SGDLS and CDR2 is YYNGEE. The CDR3 consists of 14 residues. V was trimmed by 3 bases and J by 6 bases, leaving 14 bases between them. The CDR3 DNA sequence: TGTGCCAGCAGCGGGGGGGACTTTTCGGATACGCAGTATTTT. It encodes CASSGGDFSDTQYF.

The chain has TRBV3-1 (or the pseudogene TRBV3-2) and TRBJ2-2; tentative D call: TRBD2 (5 bases). Germline V gene data show CDR1 as LGHDT and CDR2 as YNNKEL (reference sequence). The CDR3 has 14 residues. Trimming removed 1 base at V and 7 bases at J, with 10 bases between. CDR3 coding DNA: TGTGCCAGCAGCCAAGTCCGGGGAGTCGGGGAGCTGTTTTTT. Translation: CASSQVRGVGELFF.

The chain recombines TRBV3-1 (or the pseudogene TRBV3-2) with TRBJ2-4; tentative D call: TRBD1 (6 bases). The V gene lost 4 bases and the J gene lost 8 bases, with 15 bases spanning the gap. CDR3 size: 14 residues. Germline CDR1 and CDR2: LGHDT and YNNKEL (reference sequence). CDR3 amino acids: CASSLQGFGDIQYF. The CDR3 DNA sequence: TGTGCCAGCAGCCTACAGGGATTTGGAGACATTCAGTACTTC.

The chain links TRBV4-1 to TRBJ2-5; a weak D match, TRBD2 (5 bases). This CDR3 has 15 amino acids. The V end was cut by 0 bases, the J end by 2 bases, with 10 bases between. In germline, CDR1 is MGHRA, CDR2 YSYEKL. CDR3 nucleotides: TGCGCCAGCAGCCAAGAGGGAGCGAGGCAAGAGACCCAGTACTTC. Translated: CASSQEGARQETQYF.